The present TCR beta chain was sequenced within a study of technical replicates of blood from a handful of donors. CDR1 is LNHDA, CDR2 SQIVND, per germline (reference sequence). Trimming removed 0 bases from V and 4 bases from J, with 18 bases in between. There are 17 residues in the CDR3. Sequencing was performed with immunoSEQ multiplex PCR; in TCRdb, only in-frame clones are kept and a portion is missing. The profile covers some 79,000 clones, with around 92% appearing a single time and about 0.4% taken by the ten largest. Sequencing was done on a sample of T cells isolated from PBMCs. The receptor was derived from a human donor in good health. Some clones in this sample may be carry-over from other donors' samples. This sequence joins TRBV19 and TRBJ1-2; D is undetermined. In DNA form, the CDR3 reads TGTGCCAGTAGTATAGATACCGATGGCGGAACCCCCTATGGCTACACCTTC. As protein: CASSIDTDGGTPYGYTF.